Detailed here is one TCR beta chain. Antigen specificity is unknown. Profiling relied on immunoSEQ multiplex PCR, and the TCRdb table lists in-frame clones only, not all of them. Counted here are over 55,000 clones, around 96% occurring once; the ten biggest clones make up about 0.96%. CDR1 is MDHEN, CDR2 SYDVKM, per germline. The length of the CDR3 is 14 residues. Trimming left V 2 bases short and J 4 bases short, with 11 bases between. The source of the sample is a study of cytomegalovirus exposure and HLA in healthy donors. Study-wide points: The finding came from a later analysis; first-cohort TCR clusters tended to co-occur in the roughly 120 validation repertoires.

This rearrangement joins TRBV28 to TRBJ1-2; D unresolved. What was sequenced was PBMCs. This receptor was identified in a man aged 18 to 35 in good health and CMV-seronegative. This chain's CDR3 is CASSLSQVGYGYTF. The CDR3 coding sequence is TGTGCCAGCAGTTTAAGTCAGGTGGGCTATGGCTACACCTTC.